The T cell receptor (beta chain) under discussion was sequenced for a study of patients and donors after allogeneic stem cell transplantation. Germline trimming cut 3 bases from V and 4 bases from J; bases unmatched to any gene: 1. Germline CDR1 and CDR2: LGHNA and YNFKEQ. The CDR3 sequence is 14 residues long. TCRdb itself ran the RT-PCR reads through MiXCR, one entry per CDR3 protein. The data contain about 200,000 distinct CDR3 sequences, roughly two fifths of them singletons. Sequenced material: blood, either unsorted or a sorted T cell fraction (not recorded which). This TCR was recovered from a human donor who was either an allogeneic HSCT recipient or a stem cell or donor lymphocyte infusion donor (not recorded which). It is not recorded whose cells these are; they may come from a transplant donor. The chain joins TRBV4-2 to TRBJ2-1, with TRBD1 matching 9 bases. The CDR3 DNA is TGTGCCAGCAGCCAGGGACAGGGATACAATGAGCAGTTCTTC. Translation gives CASSQGQGYNEQFF.